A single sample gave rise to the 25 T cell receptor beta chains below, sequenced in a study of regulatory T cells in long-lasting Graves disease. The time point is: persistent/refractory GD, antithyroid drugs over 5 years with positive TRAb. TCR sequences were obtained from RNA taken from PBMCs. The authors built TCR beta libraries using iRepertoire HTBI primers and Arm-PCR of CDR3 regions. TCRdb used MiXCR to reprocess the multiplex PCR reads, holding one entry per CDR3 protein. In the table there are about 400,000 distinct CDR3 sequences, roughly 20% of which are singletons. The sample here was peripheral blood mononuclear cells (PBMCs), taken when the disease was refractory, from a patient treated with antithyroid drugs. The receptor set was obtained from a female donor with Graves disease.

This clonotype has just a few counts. In nucleotides, the CDR3 is TGCGCCAGCAGCCAAGATCCGACAGGGAGCTCCTACGAGCAGTACTTC. Translated, it gives CASSQDPTGSSYEQYF. This rearrangement joins TRBV4-3 to TRBJ2-7; 7 bases fit TRBD1. CDR1 LGHNA and CDR2 YSLEER come from the germline V gene. The CDR3 is 16 amino acids. V dropped 0 bases and J dropped 0; count of bases not matched to a gene: 5.

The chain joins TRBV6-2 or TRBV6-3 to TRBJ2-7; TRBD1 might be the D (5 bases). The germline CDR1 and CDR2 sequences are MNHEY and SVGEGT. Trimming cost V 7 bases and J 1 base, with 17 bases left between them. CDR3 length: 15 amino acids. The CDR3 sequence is CASKERVAGSYEQYF. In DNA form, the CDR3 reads TGTGCCAGCAAAGAACGAGTCGCAGGGTCCTACGAGCAGTACTTC.

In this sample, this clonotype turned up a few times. The CDR3 protein is CASSLAGEVKQYF. In nucleotides, the CDR3 is TGTGCCAGCAGTTTAGCGGGAGAAGTGAAGCAGTACTTC. J is TRBJ2-7 and V is TRBV12-3 or TRBV12-4, with D tentatively TRBD2 (5 bases). There are 13 residues in the CDR3. V was pared by 0 bases and J by 8 bases, with 11 bases between.

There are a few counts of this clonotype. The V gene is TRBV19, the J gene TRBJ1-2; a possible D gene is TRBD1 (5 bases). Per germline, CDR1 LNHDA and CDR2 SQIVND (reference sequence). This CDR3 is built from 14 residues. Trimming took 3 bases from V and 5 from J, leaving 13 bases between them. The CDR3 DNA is TGTGCCAGTAGTATCCCGCCAGGGACTTATGGCTACACCTTC. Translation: CASSIPPGTYGYTF.

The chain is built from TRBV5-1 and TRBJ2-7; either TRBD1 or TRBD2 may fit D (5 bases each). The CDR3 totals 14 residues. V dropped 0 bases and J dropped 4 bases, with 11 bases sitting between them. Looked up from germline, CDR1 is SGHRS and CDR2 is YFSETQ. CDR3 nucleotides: TGCGCCAGCAGCTTGGTGGGACCGACGTACGAGCAGTACTTC. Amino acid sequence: CASSLVGPTYEQYF.

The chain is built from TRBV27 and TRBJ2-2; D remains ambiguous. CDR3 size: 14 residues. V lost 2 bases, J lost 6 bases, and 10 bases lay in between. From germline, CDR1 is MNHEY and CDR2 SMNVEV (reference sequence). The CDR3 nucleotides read TGTGCCAGCAGTTTAGGTGTAGGCGCCGGGGAGCTGTTTTTT. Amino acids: CASSLGVGAGELFF.

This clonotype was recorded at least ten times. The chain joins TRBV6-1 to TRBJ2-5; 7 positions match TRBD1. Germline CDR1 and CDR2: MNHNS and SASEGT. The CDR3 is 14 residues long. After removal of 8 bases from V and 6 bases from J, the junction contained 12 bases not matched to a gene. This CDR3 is CASGRQGGTKTQYF. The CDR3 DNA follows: TGTGCCAGCGGACGACAAGGGGGCACGAAGACCCAGTACTTC.

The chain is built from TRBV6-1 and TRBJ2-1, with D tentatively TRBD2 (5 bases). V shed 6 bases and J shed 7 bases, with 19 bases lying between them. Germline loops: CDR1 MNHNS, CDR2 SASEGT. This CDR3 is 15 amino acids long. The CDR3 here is CASRDPGSSFNEQFF. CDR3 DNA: TGTGCCAGCAGGGACCCGGGATCCTCTTTTAATGAGCAGTTCTTC.

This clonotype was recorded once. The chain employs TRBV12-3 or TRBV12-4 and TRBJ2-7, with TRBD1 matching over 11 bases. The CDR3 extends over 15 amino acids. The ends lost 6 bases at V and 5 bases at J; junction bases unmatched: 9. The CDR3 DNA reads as TGTGCCAGCAGCCTTGGGACAGGGGGGACCCACGAGCAGTACTTC. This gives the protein CASSLGTGGTHEQYF.

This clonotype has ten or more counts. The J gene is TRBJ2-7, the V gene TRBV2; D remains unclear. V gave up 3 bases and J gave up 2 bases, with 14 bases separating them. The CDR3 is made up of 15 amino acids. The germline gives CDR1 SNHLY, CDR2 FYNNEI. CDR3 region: CASSDARRQTYEQYF. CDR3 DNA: TGTGCCAGCAGTGATGCCCGCCGGCAAACCTACGAGCAGTACTTC.

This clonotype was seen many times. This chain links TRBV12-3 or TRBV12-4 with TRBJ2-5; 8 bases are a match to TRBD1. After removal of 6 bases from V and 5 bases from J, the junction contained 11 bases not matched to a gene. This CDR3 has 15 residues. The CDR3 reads CASSATDRVLETQYF. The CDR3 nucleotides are TGTGCCAGCAGCGCCACGGACAGGGTTTTGGAGACCCAGTACTTC.

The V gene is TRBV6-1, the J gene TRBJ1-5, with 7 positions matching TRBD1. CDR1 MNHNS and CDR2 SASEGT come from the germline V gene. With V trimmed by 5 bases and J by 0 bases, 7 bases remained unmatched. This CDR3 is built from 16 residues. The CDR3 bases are TGTGCCAGCAGTCAACGTGGACAGGATAGCAATCAGCCCCAGCATTTT. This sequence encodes CASSQRGQDSNQPQHF.

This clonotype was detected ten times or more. The CDR3 sequence: CASSLGGAGGNGYTF. DNA of the CDR3: TGTGCCAGCAGTTTGGGGGGGGCAGGGGGCAATGGCTACACCTTC. This rearrangement joins TRBV12-3 or TRBV12-4 to TRBJ1-2, with 8 bases fitting TRBD1. The CDR3 consists of 15 residues. The junction had 9 bases not matched to a gene; V was cut back by 3 bases and J by 6 bases.

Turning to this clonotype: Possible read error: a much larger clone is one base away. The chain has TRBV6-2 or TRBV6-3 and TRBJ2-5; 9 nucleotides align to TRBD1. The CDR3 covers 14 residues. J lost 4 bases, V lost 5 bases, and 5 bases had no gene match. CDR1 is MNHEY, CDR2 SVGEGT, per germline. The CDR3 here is CASSTRDRAETQYF. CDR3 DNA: TGTGCCAGCAGTACCCGGGACAGGGCAGAGACCCAGTACTTC.

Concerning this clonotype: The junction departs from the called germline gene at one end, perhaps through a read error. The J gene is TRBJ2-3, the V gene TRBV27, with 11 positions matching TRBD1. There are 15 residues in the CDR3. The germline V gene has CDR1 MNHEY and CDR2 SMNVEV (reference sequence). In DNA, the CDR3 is TGTGCCGGCAGTTTAGGGGGACAGGGGGCAGATACGCAGTATTTT. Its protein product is CAGSLGGQGADTQYF.

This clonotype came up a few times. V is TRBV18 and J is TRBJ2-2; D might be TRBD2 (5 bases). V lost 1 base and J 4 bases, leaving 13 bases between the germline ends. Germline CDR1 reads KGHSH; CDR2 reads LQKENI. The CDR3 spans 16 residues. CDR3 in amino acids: CASSPQVDLITGELFF. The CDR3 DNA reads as TGTGCCAGCTCACCACAGGTGGACTTGATCACCGGGGAGCTGTTTTTT.

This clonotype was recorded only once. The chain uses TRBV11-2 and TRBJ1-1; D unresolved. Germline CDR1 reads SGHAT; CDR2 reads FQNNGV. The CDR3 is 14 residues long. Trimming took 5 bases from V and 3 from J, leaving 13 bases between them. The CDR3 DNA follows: TGTGCCAGCAGCCAAGGAAACAGCGACACTGAAGCTTTCTTT. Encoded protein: CASSQGNSDTEAFF.

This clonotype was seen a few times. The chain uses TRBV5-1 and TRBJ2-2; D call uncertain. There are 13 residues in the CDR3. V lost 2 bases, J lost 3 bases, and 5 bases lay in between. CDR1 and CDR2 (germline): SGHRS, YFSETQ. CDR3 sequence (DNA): TGCGCCAGCAGCTTATCGGACACCGGGGAGCTGTTTTTT. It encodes CASSLSDTGELFF.

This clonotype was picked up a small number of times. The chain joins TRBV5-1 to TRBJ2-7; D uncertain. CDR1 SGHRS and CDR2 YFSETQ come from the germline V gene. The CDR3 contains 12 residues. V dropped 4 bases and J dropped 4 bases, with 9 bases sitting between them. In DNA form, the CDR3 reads TGCGCCAGCAGCGCAGAAGGGTACGAGCAGTACTTC. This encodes CASSAEGYEQYF.

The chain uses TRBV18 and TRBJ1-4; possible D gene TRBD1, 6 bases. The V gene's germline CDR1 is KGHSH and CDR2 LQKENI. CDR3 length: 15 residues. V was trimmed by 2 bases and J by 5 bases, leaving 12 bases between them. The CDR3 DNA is TGTGCCAGCTCACCAGTAGGACAGCAGAATGAAAAACTGTTTTTT. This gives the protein CASSPVGQQNEKLFF.

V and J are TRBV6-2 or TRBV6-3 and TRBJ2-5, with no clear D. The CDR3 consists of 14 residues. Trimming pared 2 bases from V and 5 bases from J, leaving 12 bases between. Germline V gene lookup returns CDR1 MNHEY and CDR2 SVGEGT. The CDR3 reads CASSYPGLAETQYF. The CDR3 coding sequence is TGTGCCAGCAGTTACCCCGGGCTTGCCGAGACCCAGTACTTC.

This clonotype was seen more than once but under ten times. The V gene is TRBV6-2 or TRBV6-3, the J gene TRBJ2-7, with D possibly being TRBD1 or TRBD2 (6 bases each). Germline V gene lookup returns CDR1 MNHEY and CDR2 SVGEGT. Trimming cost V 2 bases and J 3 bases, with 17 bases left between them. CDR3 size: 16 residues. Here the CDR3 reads CASSYQRQGRFYEQYF. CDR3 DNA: TGTGCCAGCAGTTACCAGAGGCAGGGGAGGTTCTACGAGCAGTACTTC.

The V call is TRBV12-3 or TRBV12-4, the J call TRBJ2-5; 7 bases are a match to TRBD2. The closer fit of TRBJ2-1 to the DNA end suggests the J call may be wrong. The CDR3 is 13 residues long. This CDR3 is CASSGLVYNEQFF. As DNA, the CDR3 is TGTGCCAGCAGCGGACTAGTCTACAATGAGCAGTTCTTC.

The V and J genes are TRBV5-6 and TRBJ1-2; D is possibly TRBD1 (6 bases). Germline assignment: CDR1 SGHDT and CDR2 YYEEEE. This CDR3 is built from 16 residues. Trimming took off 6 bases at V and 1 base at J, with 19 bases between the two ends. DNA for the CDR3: TGTGCCAGCAACTATATGACAGGAAACGTTAACTATGGCTACACCTTC. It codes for CASNYMTGNVNYGYTF.

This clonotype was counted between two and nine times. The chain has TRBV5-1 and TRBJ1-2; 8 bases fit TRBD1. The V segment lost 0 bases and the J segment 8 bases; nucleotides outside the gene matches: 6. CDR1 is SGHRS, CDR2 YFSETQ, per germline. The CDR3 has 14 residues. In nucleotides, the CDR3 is TGCGCCAGCAGCTTGGAGGGACAGGTTGGCGGCTACACCTTC. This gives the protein CASSLEGQVGGYTF.